This T cell receptor beta chain was sequenced in a study of molecular identifiers for immune sequencing clone quantification. In TCRdb, the PCR reads were re-called with MiXCR into one record per CDR3 protein. The table lists 490,000 or so distinct CDR3 sequences, under 30% of them singletons. General study points: Spiked Jurkat TCR RNA equivalent to one cell was reportedly detectable in about a million naive cells.

Sequencing libraries of naive CD8 cells derived from approximately 20,000 to 1,000,000 sorted cells with 10%, 30% or 50% RNA. Based on a CD8+CD4-CCR7+CD45RA+ profile, naive CD8 T cells were sorted. With regard to this clonotype: Its antigen is as yet unknown. One end of the junction is discordant with germline, which a read error may explain.

The CDR3 totals 13 residues. Germline CDR1 reads SGHAT; CDR2 reads FQNNGV. Sample: naive CD8+ T cells from blood, with Jurkat cell RNA spiked in. As for subset: FACS-sorted CD8+CD4-CCR7+CD45RA+ naive T cells. V gene TRBV11-2 combines with J gene TRBJ2-7; D may be TRBD2 (5 bases). This TCR derives from a human donor in good health. Some libraries in this study had Jurkat cell RNA spiked in. The CDR3 loop reads CASGLGPNYEQYF. In DNA, the CDR3 is TGCGCCAGCGGCTTAGGGCCGAACTACGAGCAGTACTTC.